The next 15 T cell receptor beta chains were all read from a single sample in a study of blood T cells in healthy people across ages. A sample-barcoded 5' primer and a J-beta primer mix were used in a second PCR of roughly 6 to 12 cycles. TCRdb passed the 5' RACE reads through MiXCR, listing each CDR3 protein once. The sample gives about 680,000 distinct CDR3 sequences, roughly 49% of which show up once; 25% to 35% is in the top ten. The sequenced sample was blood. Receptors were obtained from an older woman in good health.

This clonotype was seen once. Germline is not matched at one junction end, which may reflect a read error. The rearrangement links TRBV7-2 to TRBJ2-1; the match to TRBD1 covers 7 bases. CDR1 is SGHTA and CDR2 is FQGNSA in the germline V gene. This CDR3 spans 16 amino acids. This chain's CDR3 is CASSLGGTASYNEKFF. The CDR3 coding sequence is TGTGCCAGCAGCTTAGGAGGGACAGCCTCCTACAATGAGAAGTTCTTC. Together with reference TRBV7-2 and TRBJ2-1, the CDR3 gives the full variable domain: GAGVSQSPSNKVTEKGKDVELRCDPISGHTALYWYRQSLGQGLEFLIYFQGNSAPDKSGLPSDRFSAERTGGSVSTLTIQRTQQEDSAVYLCASSLGGTASYNEKFFGPGTRLTVL.

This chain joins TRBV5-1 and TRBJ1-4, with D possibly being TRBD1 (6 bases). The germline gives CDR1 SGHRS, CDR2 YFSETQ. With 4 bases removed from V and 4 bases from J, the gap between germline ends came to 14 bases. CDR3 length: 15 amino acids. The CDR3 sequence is CASSLEAQGNEKLFF. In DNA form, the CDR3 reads TGCGCCAGCAGCCTGGAAGCACAGGGTAATGAAAAACTGTTTTTT.

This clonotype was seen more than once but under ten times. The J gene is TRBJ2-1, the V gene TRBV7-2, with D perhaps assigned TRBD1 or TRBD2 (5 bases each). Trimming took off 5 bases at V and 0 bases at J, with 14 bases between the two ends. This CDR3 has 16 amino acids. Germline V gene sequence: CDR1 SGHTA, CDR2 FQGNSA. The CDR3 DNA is TGTGCCAGCAGCCCGACCTGGGGGAGCTCCTACAATGAGCAGTTCTTC. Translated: CASSPTWGSSYNEQFF.

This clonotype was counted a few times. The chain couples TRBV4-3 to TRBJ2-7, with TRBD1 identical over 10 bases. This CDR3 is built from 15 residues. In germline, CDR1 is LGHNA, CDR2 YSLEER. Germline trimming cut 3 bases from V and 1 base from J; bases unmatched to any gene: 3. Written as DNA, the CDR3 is TGCGCCAGCAGCCATAGGACAGGGGGTTCCTACGAGCAGTACTTC. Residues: CASSHRTGGSYEQYF.

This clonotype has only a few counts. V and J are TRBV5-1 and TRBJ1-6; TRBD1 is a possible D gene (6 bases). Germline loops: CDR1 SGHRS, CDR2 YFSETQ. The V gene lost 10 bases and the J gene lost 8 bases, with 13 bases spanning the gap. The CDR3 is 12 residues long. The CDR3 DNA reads TGCGCCCGAGGGGGGAAAGATTCACCCCTCCACTTT. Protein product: CARGGKDSPLHF.

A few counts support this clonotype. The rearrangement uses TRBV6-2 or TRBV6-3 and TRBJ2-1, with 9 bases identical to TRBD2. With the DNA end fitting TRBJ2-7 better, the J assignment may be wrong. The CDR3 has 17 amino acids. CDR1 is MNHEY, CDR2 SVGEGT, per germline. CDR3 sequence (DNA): TGTGCCAGCAGCCCCCAGACTAGCGGTAGCTCCTACAATGAGCAGTACTTC. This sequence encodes CASSPQTSGSSYNEQYF.

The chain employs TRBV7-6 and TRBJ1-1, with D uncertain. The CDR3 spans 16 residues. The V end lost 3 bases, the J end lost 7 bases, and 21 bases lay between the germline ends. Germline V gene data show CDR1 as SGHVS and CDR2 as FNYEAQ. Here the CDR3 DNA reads TGTGCCAGCAGCTTCGGTCCCAAACATACTAAGGGTGAAGCTTTCTTT. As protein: CASSFGPKHTKGEAFF.

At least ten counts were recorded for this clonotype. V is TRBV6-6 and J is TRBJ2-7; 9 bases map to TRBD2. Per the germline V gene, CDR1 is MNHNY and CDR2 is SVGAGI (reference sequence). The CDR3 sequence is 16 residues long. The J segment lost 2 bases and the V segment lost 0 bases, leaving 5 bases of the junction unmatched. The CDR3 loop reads CASSYSTSSGTYEQYF. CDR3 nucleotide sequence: TGTGCCAGCAGTTACTCGACGTCTAGCGGGACCTACGAGCAGTACTTC.

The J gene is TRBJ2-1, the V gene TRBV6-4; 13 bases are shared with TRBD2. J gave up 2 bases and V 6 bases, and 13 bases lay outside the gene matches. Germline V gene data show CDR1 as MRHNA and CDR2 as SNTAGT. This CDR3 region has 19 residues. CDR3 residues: CASREIRLGLAGPYNEQFF. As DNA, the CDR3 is TGTGCCAGCAGGGAAATTCGGTTGGGACTAGCGGGGCCCTACAATGAGCAGTTCTTC.

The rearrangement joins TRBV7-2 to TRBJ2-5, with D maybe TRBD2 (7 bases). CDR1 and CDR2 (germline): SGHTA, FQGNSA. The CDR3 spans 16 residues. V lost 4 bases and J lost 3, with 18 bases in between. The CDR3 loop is CASSYGPRGGKETQYF. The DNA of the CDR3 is TGTGCCAGCAGCTACGGCCCGAGGGGGGGGAAAGAGACCCAGTACTTC. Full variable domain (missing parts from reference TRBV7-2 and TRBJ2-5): GAGVSQSPSNKVTEKGKDVELRCDPISGHTALYWYRQSLGQGLEFLIYFQGNSAPDKSGLPSDRFSAERTGGSVSTLTIQRTQQEDSAVYLCASSYGPRGGKETQYFGPGTRLLVL.

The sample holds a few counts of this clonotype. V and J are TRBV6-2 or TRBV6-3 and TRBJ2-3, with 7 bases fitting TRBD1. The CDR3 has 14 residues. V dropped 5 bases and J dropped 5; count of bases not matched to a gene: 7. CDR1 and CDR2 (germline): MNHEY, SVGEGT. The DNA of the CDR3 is TGTGCCAGCAGTGATAATACAGGGGAAGATACGCAGTATTTT. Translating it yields CASSDNTGEDTQYF.

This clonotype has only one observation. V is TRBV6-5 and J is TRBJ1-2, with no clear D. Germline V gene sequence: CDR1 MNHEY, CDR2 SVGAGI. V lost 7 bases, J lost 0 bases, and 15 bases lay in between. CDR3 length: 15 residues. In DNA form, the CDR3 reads TGTGCCAGCACCACCGCGACACGCACTAACTATGGCTACACCTTC. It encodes CASTTATRTNYGYTF.

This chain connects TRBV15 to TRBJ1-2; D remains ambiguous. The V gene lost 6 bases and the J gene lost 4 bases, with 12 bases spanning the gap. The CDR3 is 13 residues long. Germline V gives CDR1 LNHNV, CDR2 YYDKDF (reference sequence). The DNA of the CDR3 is TGTGCCACCAGAGATCCGGCAGCCTATGGCTACACCTTC. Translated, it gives CATRDPAAYGYTF.

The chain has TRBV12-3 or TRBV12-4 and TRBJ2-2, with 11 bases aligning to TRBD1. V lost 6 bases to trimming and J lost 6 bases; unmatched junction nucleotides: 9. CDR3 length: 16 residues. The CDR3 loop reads CASRPGTGGIAGELFF. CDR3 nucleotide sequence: TGTGCCAGCAGGCCCGGGACAGGGGGGATCGCCGGGGAGCTGTTTTTT.

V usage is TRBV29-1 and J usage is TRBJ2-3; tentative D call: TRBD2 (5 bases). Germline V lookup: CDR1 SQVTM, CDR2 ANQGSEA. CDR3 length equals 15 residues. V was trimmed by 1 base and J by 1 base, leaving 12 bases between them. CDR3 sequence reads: CSVEGAGPRTDTQYF. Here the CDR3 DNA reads TGCAGCGTTGAAGGTGCGGGTCCTCGCACAGATACGCAGTATTTT.